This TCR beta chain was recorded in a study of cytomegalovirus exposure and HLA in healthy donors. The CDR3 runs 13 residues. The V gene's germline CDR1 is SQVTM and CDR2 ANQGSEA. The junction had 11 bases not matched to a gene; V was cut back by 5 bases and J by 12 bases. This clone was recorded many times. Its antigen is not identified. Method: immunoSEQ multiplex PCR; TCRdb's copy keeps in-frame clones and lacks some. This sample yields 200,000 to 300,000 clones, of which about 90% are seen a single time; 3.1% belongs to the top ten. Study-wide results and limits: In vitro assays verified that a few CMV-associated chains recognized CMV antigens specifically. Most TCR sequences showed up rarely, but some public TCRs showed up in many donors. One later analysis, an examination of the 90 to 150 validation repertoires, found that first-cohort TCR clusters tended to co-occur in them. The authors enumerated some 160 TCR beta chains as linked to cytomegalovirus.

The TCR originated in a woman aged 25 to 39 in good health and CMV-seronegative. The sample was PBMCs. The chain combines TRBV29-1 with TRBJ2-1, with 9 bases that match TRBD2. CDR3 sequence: CSVTYGSGSGQFF. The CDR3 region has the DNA TGCAGCGTTACCTATGGTAGCGGGAGTGGGCAGTTCTTC.